This T cell receptor beta chain was retrieved from a study of blood T cells in healthy people across ages. Findings and caveats of the study: Naive CD4+ cell counts and diversity both ran higher in long-lived than in aged donors.

Concerning this clonotype: What it binds is unknown.

Germline CDR1 SGHTA, CDR2 FQGNSA. J was trimmed by 9 bases and V by 3 bases; bases with no gene match: 9. The CDR3 spans 15 residues. Donors were healthy Caucasian individuals from Russia aged roughly 6 to 90. For the second PCR, which ran for about 7 to 11 cycles, a sample-barcoded 5' primer and a J-beta primer mix were used. TCRdb re-called the 5' RACE reads through MiXCR, storing one row per CDR3 protein. The data show approximately 770,000 distinct CDR3 sequences, 58% seen once. The sample comprised blood. This sequence joins TRBV7-2 and TRBJ2-1; 9 bases line up with TRBD2. This TCR came from a man aged 30 to 45 in good health. The CDR3 nucleotides read TGTGCCAGCAGCTTTGTGCCTAGCGGGAATAGTGAGCAGTTCTTC. Translating it yields CASSFVPSGNSEQFF.